Following are 28 T cell receptor beta chains from one sample sequenced in a study of neurological immune-mediated disorders. TCRdb reanalysed the 5' RACE reads using MiXCR and keeps one entry per CDR3 protein. The sample has 50,000 to 70,000 distinct CDR3 sequences, less than 2.5% seen once; the top ten hold 3%. The material sequenced was PBMCs. These receptor sequences come from a man in his fifties or sixties with multiple sclerosis.

This clonotype was observed many times. This chain links TRBV12-3 or TRBV12-4 with TRBJ1-2; D possibly corresponds to TRBD1 (6 bases). The CDR3 consists of 14 residues. Trimming took off 5 bases at V and 2 bases at J, with 12 bases between the two ends. The CDR3 protein is CASSTQDRNYGYTF. CDR3 nucleotide sequence: TGTGCCAGCAGTACACAGGACAGAAACTATGGCTACACCTTC.

The sample holds many counts of this clonotype. V gene TRBV5-6 combines with J gene TRBJ1-3; 8 bases map to TRBD1. Germline V lookup: CDR1 SGHDT, CDR2 YYEEEE. The length of the CDR3 is 17 residues. The J segment lost 4 bases and the V segment lost 0 bases, leaving 9 bases of the junction unmatched. The CDR3 loop reads CASSLVSQGALGNTIYF. CDR3 nucleotides: TGTGCCAGCAGCTTGGTGTCCCAGGGGGCGCTGGGAAACACCATATATTTT.

This rearrangement joins TRBV20-1 to TRBJ2-6; D perhaps matches TRBD1 (6 bases). The CDR3 contains 15 residues. Germline CDR1 reads DFQATT; CDR2 reads SNEGSKA (reference sequence). V lost 3 bases and J 1 base, leaving 10 bases between the germline ends. This CDR3 reads CSASNRVSGANVLTF. CDR3 DNA sequence: TGCAGTGCTAGTAACAGGGTGTCTGGGGCCAACGTCCTGACTTTC.

Note on this clonotype: This CDR3 fails to terminate in the conserved phenylalanine or tryptophan, so it likely reflects a read error. This rearrangement joins TRBV5-6 to TRBJ2-7, with unresolved D. V lost 1 base, J lost 0 bases, and 8 bases lay in between. The germline V gene has CDR1 SGHDT and CDR2 YYEEEE. There are 14 residues in the CDR3. The CDR3: CASSLQGVSYEQYN. CDR3 bases: TGTGCCAGCAGCTTGCAAGGAGTCTCCTACGAGCAGTACAAC.

The V call is TRBV30, the J call TRBJ1-2; D remains ambiguous. The CDR3 totals 13 residues. The V gene's germline CDR1 is GTSNPN and CDR2 SVGIG (reference sequence). The V end lost 2 bases, the J end lost 7 bases, and 14 bases lay between the germline ends. CDR3 sequence (DNA): TGTGCCTGGAGTCCTGGTCGAGGCGGTGGCTACACCTTC. It translates to CAWSPGRGGGYTF.

This clonotype was seen at least ten times. The chain combines TRBV7-9 with TRBJ2-5; D gene uncertain. Per the germline V gene, CDR1 is SEHNR and CDR2 is FQNEAQ (reference sequence). This CDR3 comprises 15 residues. V was trimmed by 5 bases and J by 1 base, leaving 14 bases between them. The CDR3 coding sequence is TGTGCCAGCAGCCCCCCCCGACCACCCCAAGAGACCCAGTACTTC. Its protein product is CASSPPRPPQETQYF.

There are many counts of this clonotype. The rearrangement links TRBV7-8 to TRBJ2-2, with D possibly matching TRBD2 (6 bases). The V and J ends lost 5 bases and 2 bases respectively, with 12 bases between them. Germline V gene lookup returns CDR1 SGHVS and CDR2 FQNEAQ. The CDR3 covers 15 residues. In DNA form, the CDR3 reads TGTGCCAGCAGCCCTACCGGGAGAAACACCGGGGAGCTGTTTTTT. Translated, it gives CASSPTGRNTGELFF.

The sample holds many counts of this clonotype. The J gene is TRBJ2-3, the V gene TRBV7-2, with 9 nucleotides matching TRBD1. The CDR3 is 18 amino acids. With V trimmed by 1 base and J by 0 bases, 8 bases remained unmatched. Germline V CDR1 and CDR2: SGHTA, FQGNSA. CDR3: CASSLDRTGVSSTDTQYF. CDR3 DNA: TGTGCCAGCAGCTTAGATCGGACAGGGGTGTCTAGCACAGATACGCAGTATTTT. The variable domain in full, completed from reference TRBV7-2 and TRBJ2-3, reads GAGVSQSPSNKVTEKGKDVELRCDPISGHTALYWYRQSLGQGLEFLIYFQGNSAPDKSGLPSDRFSAERTGGSVSTLTIQRTQQEDSAVYLCASSLDRTGVSSTDTQYFGPGTRLTVL.

This clonotype was counted many times. This chain joins TRBV4-3 and TRBJ2-5; no clear D. V lost 0 bases, J lost 0 bases, and 11 bases lay in between. Germline loops: CDR1 LGHNA, CDR2 YSLEER. The CDR3 has 16 residues. The CDR3 nucleotides are TGCGCCAGCAGCCAAGAAGCCGGGCAGTACCAAGAGACCCAGTACTTC. The encoded protein is CASSQEAGQYQETQYF.

The table lists this clonotype with many counts. CDR3 nucleotide sequence: TGTGCCAGCAGCTTACAGGGCGGGTGGGATCAGCCCCAGCATTTT. Translated: CASSLQGGWDQPQHF. The chain uses TRBV5-5 and TRBJ1-5; weak D call: TRBD1 (6 bases). Trimming took off 2 bases at V and 5 bases at J, with 14 bases between the two ends. Germline values: CDR1 SGHKS, CDR2 YYEKEE (reference sequence). CDR3 length: 15 residues. Complete variable domain (other parts from reference TRBV5-5 and TRBJ1-5): DAGVTQSPTHLIKTRGQQVTLRCSPISGHKSVSWYQQVLGQGPQFIFQYYEKEERGRGNFPDRFSARQFPNYSSELNVNALLLGDSALYLCASSLQGGWDQPQHFGDGTRLSIL.

Ten or more counts support this clonotype. The rearrangement links TRBV9 to TRBJ1-3; 7 nucleotides align to TRBD1. In germline, CDR1 is SGDLS, CDR2 YYNGEE. This CDR3 has 14 amino acids. With V trimmed by 5 bases and J by 3 bases, 5 bases remained unmatched. The CDR3 is CASSDREDGNTIYF. The CDR3 DNA sequence: TGTGCCAGCAGTGACAGGGAAGATGGAAACACCATATATTTT.

This clonotype appeared many times. V gene TRBV9 combines with J gene TRBJ2-1; D is possibly TRBD1 or TRBD2 (5 bases each). The CDR3 contains 15 residues. V shed 4 bases and J shed 8 bases, with 19 bases lying between them. Germline V gives CDR1 SGDLS, CDR2 YYNGEE. CDR3 coding DNA: TGTGCCAGCAGCCGGGACGCAAGCCCTTTGGATGAGCAGTTCTTC. Protein product: CASSRDASPLDEQFF.

This clonotype was found many times. The rearrangement links TRBV6-5 to TRBJ2-5; no clear D. Trimming left V 0 bases short and J 1 base short, with 6 bases between. This CDR3 has 14 residues. Germline-derived CDR1 and CDR2 are MNHEY and SVGAGI. CDR3 DNA: TGTGCCAGCAGTTACTCAAGGTTCCAAGAGACCCAGTACTTC. Encoded protein: CASSYSRFQETQYF.

This clonotype has at least ten counts. The rearrangement uses TRBV7-2 and TRBJ2-4, with D possibly matching TRBD2 (6 bases). The CDR3 is made up of 15 amino acids. Germline V CDR1 and CDR2: SGHTA, FQGNSA. V was pared by 2 bases and J by 0 bases, with 8 bases between. DNA for the CDR3: TGTGCCAGCAGCTTAACCGGGGGAGCCAAAAACATTCAGTACTTC. As protein: CASSLTGGAKNIQYF.

This clonotype was recorded at least ten times. The chain combines TRBV7-2 with TRBJ1-5; D is undetermined. V was shortened by 6 bases and J by 1 base, with 7 bases between the two germline ends. The CDR3 is 13 amino acids. CDR1 and CDR2 from the germline V gene are SGHTA and FQGNSA. The CDR3 DNA is TGTGCCAGCAGATTTTCGAGCAATCAGCCCCAGCATTTT. Amino acids: CASRFSSNQPQHF.

This clonotype has ten or more counts. The rearrangement uses TRBV4-3 and TRBJ2-2; tentatively, D is TRBD1 (6 bases). Germline V gene sequence: CDR1 LGHNA, CDR2 YSLEER. The CDR3 consists of 15 residues. Trimming left V 0 bases short and J 7 bases short, with 12 bases between. The DNA of the CDR3 is TGCGCCAGCAGCCAAGAACAGGGTAGGGACGGGGAGCTGTTTTTT. Protein: CASSQEQGRDGELFF.

The table lists this clonotype with a few counts. One base away lies a much larger clone, so this may be a sequencing read error. CDR3 amino acids: CASSGQNNEQFF. The CDR3 coding sequence is TGTGCCAGCAGTGGTCAAAACAATGAGCAGTTCTTC. The V call is TRBV6-2 or TRBV6-3, the J call TRBJ2-1; D call uncertain. CDR3 length: 12 amino acids. V was clipped by 5 bases and J by 5 bases, with 7 bases between them. Germline V CDR1 and CDR2: MNHEY, SVGEGT.

V usage is TRBV2 and J usage is TRBJ2-1, with TRBD2 matching over 8 bases. V gave up 1 base and J gave up 2 bases; unmatched junction bases: 1. Germline CDR1 is SNHLY and CDR2 is FYNNEI. The CDR3 contains 15 residues. In nucleotides, the CDR3 is TGTGCCAGCAGTGAAGGCGGGGGGACCTACAATGAGCAGTTCTTC. As protein: CASSEGGGTYNEQFF. The entire variable domain, with the rest obtained from reference TRBV2 and TRBJ2-1, is as follows: EPEVTQTPSHQVTQMGQEVILRCVPISNHLYFYWYRQILGQKVEFLVSFYNNEISEKSEIFDDQFSVERPDGSNFTLKIRSTKLEDSAMYFCASSEGGGTYNEQFFGPGTRLTVL.

This clonotype was seen at least ten times. This rearrangement joins TRBV7-8 to TRBJ2-2; TRBD2 matches 10 bases. This CDR3 spans 18 amino acids. Germline CDR1 reads SGHVS; CDR2 reads FQNEAQ. With 0 bases clipped from V and 5 bases from J, the junction kept 9 bases outside the gene matches. The CDR3 loop is CASSLAVAGGSSTGELFF. The CDR3, as DNA: TGTGCCAGCAGCTTAGCGGTAGCGGGGGGTTCCTCTACCGGGGAGCTGTTTTTT.

There are many counts of this clonotype. The genes are TRBV20-1 and TRBJ2-2, with TRBD2 matching 10 bases. J lost 6 bases, V lost 6 bases, and 10 bases had no gene match. The germline gives CDR1 DFQATT, CDR2 SNEGSKA (reference sequence). The CDR3 consists of 15 residues. CDR3 sequence: CSAAPGLATSGELFF. The DNA for the CDR3 is TGCAGTGCCGCACCGGGACTAGCGACCTCCGGGGAGCTGTTTTTT.

This clonotype was observed at least ten times. The CDR3 sequence is CASSGREVQGYTF. CDR3 DNA: TGTGCCAGCAGTGGGCGTGAAGTGCAGGGCTACACCTTC. The rearrangement joins TRBV6-1 to TRBJ1-2; D is unclear. V lost 4 bases, J lost 8 bases, and 14 bases lay in between. CDR1 and CDR2 from the germline V gene are MNHNS and SASEGT. This CDR3 contains 13 residues.

Many counts were recorded for this clonotype. The chain links TRBV5-6 to TRBJ2-5; D is possibly TRBD2 (6 bases). V was clipped by 2 bases and J by 5 bases, with 13 bases between them. CDR1 is SGHDT and CDR2 is YYEEEE in the germline V gene. The CDR3 has 14 residues. The CDR3 nucleotides are TGTGCCAGCAGCTTTGGAGCTAGCGATGAGACCCAGTACTTC. Protein product: CASSFGASDETQYF.

The genes are TRBV6-6 and TRBJ2-1; 10 bases agree with TRBD1. Germline values: CDR1 MNHNY, CDR2 SVGAGI (reference sequence). This CDR3 has 14 amino acids. V lost 7 bases to trimming and J lost 8 bases; unmatched junction nucleotides: 8. The CDR3 is CASMEGQGGDEQFF. In nucleotides, the CDR3 is TGTGCCAGCATGGAAGGACAGGGGGGCGATGAGCAGTTCTTC.

This clonotype was observed many times. The J gene is TRBJ2-1, the V gene TRBV7-9; possibly TRBD1 for D (6 bases). This CDR3 region has 13 residues. V lost 3 bases and J 5 bases, leaving 8 bases between the germline ends. CDR1 is SEHNR, CDR2 FQNEAQ, per germline (reference sequence). The CDR3 DNA reads TGTGCCAGCAGCTTTTCAGGGGACAATGAGCAGTTCTTC. Protein sequence: CASSFSGDNEQFF.

This clonotype was detected ten times or more. The chain joins TRBV5-5 to TRBJ2-6; no clear D. Germline CDR1 reads SGHKS; CDR2 reads YYEKEE (reference sequence). V lost 2 bases to trimming and J lost 0 bases, with 15 bases between them. This CDR3 has 18 residues. DNA for the CDR3: TGTGCCAGCAGCTTTTCCCTGGGTATGGCCTCTGGGGCCAACGTCCTGACTTTC. Residues: CASSFSLGMASGANVLTF.

In its sample, this clonotype was seen many times. This sequence joins TRBV12-3 or TRBV12-4 and TRBJ1-3; D is undetermined. The V and J ends lost 10 bases and 4 bases respectively, with 8 bases between them. The CDR3 is 11 residues long. CDR3 nucleotides: TGTGCCATTTGGGCGGGAAACACCATATATTTT. Translating gives CAIWAGNTIYF.

This clonotype was seen at least ten times. The gene calls are TRBV6-5 and TRBJ1-2, with a tentative D call TRBD1 (6 bases). CDR3 length: 13 amino acids. CDR1 and CDR2 from the germline V gene are MNHEY and SVGAGI. Trimming left V 4 bases short and J 5 bases short, with 11 bases between. The CDR3 spells CASSFVQGYGYTF. The CDR3 DNA is TGTGCCAGCAGTTTTGTTCAGGGGTATGGCTACACCTTC.

This clonotype was recorded at least ten times. Here the CDR3 DNA reads TGTGCCAGCAGCCTACAGGGGTTGACAGATACGCAGTATTTT. Residues: CASSLQGLTDTQYF. The chain is built from TRBV2 and TRBJ2-3; 7 positions match TRBD1. This CDR3 comprises 14 residues. V dropped 6 bases and J dropped 3; count of bases not matched to a gene: 6. Per germline, CDR1 SNHLY and CDR2 FYNNEI.